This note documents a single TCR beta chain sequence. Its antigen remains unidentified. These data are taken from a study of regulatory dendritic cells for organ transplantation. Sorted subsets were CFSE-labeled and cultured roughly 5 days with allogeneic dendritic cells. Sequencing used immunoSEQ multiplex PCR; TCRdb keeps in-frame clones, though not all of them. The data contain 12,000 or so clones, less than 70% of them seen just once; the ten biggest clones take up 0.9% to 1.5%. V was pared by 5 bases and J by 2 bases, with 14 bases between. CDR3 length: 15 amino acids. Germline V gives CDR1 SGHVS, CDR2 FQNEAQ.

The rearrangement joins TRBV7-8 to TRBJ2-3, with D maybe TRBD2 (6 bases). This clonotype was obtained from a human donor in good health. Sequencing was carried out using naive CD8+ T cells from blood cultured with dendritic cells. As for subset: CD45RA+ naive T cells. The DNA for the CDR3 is TGTGCCAGCAGCCCCACTAGCCCTTACACAGATACGCAGTATTTT. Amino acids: CASSPTSPYTDTQYF.